These 4 T cell receptor beta chains share one sample of origin, sequenced in a study of radiotherapy plus CTLA-4 blockade in lung cancer. Measured with immunoSEQ multiplex PCR; TCRdb has only the in-frame clones, and not every one. Of 30,000 to 40,000 clones listed, approximately 89% were seen once; the top ten hold about 6%. Specimen: peripheral blood, collected from a patient treated with radiotherapy plus ipilimumab. Every receptor here comes from a human donor with non-small cell lung cancer who had stable disease on radiotherapy plus ipilimumab.

The chain couples TRBV25-1 to TRBJ1-3; 7 nucleotides match TRBD1. CDR1 is MGHDK, CDR2 SYGVNS, per germline. V lost 2 bases to trimming and J lost 3 bases; unmatched junction nucleotides: 13. The CDR3 totals 18 residues. CDR3 in amino acids: CASSEQEGQPRNGNTIYF. The DNA for the CDR3 is TGTGCCAGCAGTGAACAAGAGGGACAGCCGCGAAATGGAAACACCATATATTTT.

This chain joins TRBV7-9 and TRBJ1-2, with D uncertain. The germline V gene encodes CDR1 SEHNR and CDR2 FQNEAQ (reference sequence). Between the trimmed V and J ends, which lost 1 base and 4 bases, there was a span of 10 bases. This CDR3 comprises 14 residues. CDR3 region: CASSLVPRFYGYTF. CDR3 bases: TGTGCCAGCAGCTTAGTCCCCAGGTTCTATGGCTACACCTTC.

The chain couples TRBV13 to TRBJ2-3; 8 bases agree with TRBD2. Germline V gene sequence: CDR1 PRHDT, CDR2 FYEKMQ (reference sequence). This CDR3 has 18 amino acids. V dropped 11 bases and J dropped 1; count of bases not matched to a gene: 20. The CDR3 region is CAVRRPLADLGRTDTQYF. In DNA, the CDR3 is TGTGCCGTCCGACGGCCACTAGCGGACCTGGGTCGCACAGATACGCAGTATTTT.

The genes are TRBV27 and TRBJ1-4; TRBD1 matches at 7 bases. This CDR3 is 16 amino acids long. The germline gives CDR1 MNHEY, CDR2 SMNVEV (reference sequence). V lost 2 bases, J lost 2 bases, and 5 bases stayed unmatched. In DNA form, the CDR3 reads TGTGCCAGCAGTTTACGAGGGGGCTCGACTAATGAAAAACTGTTTTTT. It specifies CASSLRGGSTNEKLFF.